These T cell receptor beta chains were read from a single sample in a study of chemoradiotherapy in HPV16-positive cancers. Clones were sequenced by immunoSEQ multiplex PCR, and TCRdb holds only the in-frame ones, with some missing. Among 8,000 to 10,000 clones listed, about 91% were seen once. The sample here was blood, taken from a patient who underwent chemoradiotherapy. Receptors were obtained from a human donor with HPV-associated anogenital cancer. Each CDR3 is given with its conserved first and last residue. The order of the fields is D gene, clone size, J gene, V gene, CDR3 protein, CDR3 DNA. A D gene is named only where the DNA matches it firmly. Size is stated for part of the rows, as once, few or many counts, or as a class when the clone is expanded.

>.|.|TRBJ1-2|TRBV6-5
CASSYPGGYTF
TGTGCCAGCAGTTATCCCGGGGGGTACACCTTC
>.|.|TRBJ1-2|TRBV19
CASSPQTNYGYTF
TGTGCCAGTAGTCCGCAAACTAACTATGGCTACACCTTC
>.|few|TRBJ1-5|TRBV2
CASTTTSNQPQHF
TGTGCCAGCACGACGACTTCCAATCAGCCCCAGCATTTT
>.|.|TRBJ2-2|TRBV10-1
CASSDRQAGTGELFF
TGCGCCAGCAGTGACAGACAGGCGGGCACCGGGGAGCTGTTTTTT
>TRBD1|.|TRBJ1-1|TRBV4-1
CASSQPGQGVTEAFF
TGCGCCAGCAGCCAACCGGGACAGGGGGTAACTGAAGCTTTCTTT
>TRBD2|.|TRBJ2-1|TRBV7-9
CASSLSQRGARRFF
TGTGCCAGCAGCTTAAGCCAGCGGGGGGCCCGTCGATTCTTC
>.|.|TRBJ2-3|TRBV10-3
CAISESYEGSTQYF
TGTGCCATCAGTGAGTCCTACGAAGGGTCTACGCAGTATTTT
>.|.|TRBJ1-3|TRBV25-1
CASSEERSGNTIYF
TGTGCCAGCAGTGAAGAACGCTCTGGAAACACCATATATTTT
>TRBD1|.|TRBJ1-2|TRBV9
CASSGTGTGLRGYTF
TGTGCCAGCAGCGGAACCGGGACAGGGCTTCGGGGCTACACCTTC
>.|.|TRBJ1-4|TRBV5-1
CASSLGQQRNEKLFF
TGCGCCAGCAGCTTGGGGCAGCAACGTAATGAAAAACTGTTTTTT
>.|.|TRBJ2-1|TRBV7-2
CASQTGSSYNEQFF
TGTGCCAGTCAGACAGGAAGCTCCTACAATGAGCAGTTCTTC
>TRBD1|.|TRBJ1-1|TRBV29-1
CSVFWTGKNTEAFF
TGCAGCGTTTTTTGGACAGGGAAGAACACTGAAGCTTTCTTT
>TRBD1|.|TRBJ1-2|TRBV30
CAWSVPGQGARRYGYTF
TGTGCCTGGAGTGTCCCCGGACAGGGGGCGCGACGTTATGGCTACACCTTC
>TRBD2|.|TRBJ2-1|TRBV6-6
CASSPPSGGYNEQFF
TGTGCCAGCAGTCCCCCTAGCGGGGGGTACAATGAGCAGTTCTTC
>.|.|TRBJ1-6|TRBV7-9
CASSSHDWTGGNSPLHF
TGTGCCAGCAGCTCCCATGATTGGACGGGGGGAAATTCACCCCTCCACTTT
>.|.|TRBJ2-7|TRBV5-4
CASSLTLGEQYF
TGTGCCAGCAGCTTAACCCTTGGGGAGCAGTACTTC
>.|.|TRBJ2-5|TRBV25-1
CASSEVGQETQYF
TGTGCCAGCAGCGAGGTGGGCCAAGAGACCCAGTACTTC
>TRBD1|.|TRBJ1-4|TRBV6-5
CASSWGQGNEKLFF
TGTGCCAGCAGTTGGGGACAGGGAAATGAAAAACTGTTTTTT
>TRBD2|.|TRBJ2-1|TRBV29-1
CSVGGGYNEQFF
TGCAGCGTTGGCGGGGGCTACAATGAGCAGTTCTTC
>.|.|TRBJ2-3|TRBV2
CASSDWLTSSTDTQYF
TGTGCCAGCAGTGATTGGCTGACCTCTAGCACAGATACGCAGTATTTT
>.|.|TRBJ2-7|TRBV19
CASSSRDVSSYEQYF
TGTGCCAGTAGTTCCCGGGACGTGAGCTCCTACGAGCAGTACTTC
>TRBD2|.|TRBJ2-1|TRBV6-5
CASRGLAGGRQFF
TGTGCCAGCAGGGGACTAGCGGGGGGCAGGCAGTTCTTC
>.|.|TRBJ2-3|TRBV7-2
CASSEGSTDTQYF
TGTGCCAGCAGCGAGGGGTCCACAGATACGCAGTATTTT
>.|once|TRBJ2-2|TRBV7-2
CASTPWAGGGELFF
TGTGCCAGCACCCCATGGGCGGGTGGCGGGGAGCTGTTTTTT
>.|.|TRBJ2-3|TRBV5-8
CASSRDPDTQYF
TGTGCCAGCAGCCGGGACCCCGATACGCAGTATTTT
>TRBD1|.|TRBJ1-4|TRBV30
CAWSVGSGTDNEKLFF
TGTGCCTGGAGTGTAGGATCCGGGACAGATAATGAAAAACTGTTTTTT
>TRBD1|.|TRBJ1-2|TRBV2
CASSAQSGQARYTF
TGTGCCAGCAGTGCCCAGTCAGGACAGGCAAGATACACCTTC
>.|.|TRBJ1-6|TRBV4-3
CASSRQTNSPLHF
TGCGCCAGCAGTCGACAGACTAATTCACCCCTCCACTTT
>.|few|TRBJ1-2|TRBV6-5
CASSDSGTPYGYTF
TGTGCCAGCAGTGATTCCGGGACACCCTATGGCTACACCTTC
>.|.|TRBJ1-1|TRBV29-1
CSVLTGTEAFF
TGCAGCGTCTTGACGGGGACAGAAGCTTTCTTT
>TRBD1|.|TRBJ2-1|TRBV19
CASSNQGVHNEQFF
TGTGCCAGTAGTAACCAGGGGGTCCACAATGAGCAGTTCTTC
>.|.|TRBJ2-5|TRBV5-1
CATLGETQYF
TGCGCCACACTTGGGGAGACCCAGTACTTC
>.|.|TRBJ1-1|TRBV5-6
CASSLAPKQVYMNTEAFF
TGTGCCAGCAGCTTGGCCCCCAAACAGGTATACATGAACACTGAAGCTTTCTTT
>.|once|TRBJ1-2|TRBV29-1
CSVEDDSNYGYTF
TGCAGCGTTGAAGATGATAGTAACTATGGCTACACCTTC
>TRBD2|.|TRBJ2-1|TRBV5-1
CASSFDGTTLFF
TGCGCCAGCAGCTTTGATGGGACTACCCTGTTCTTC
>.|.|TRBJ1-3|TRBV7-2
CASSLAGVSAIYF
TGTGCCAGCAGCTTAGCAGGGGTTTCGGCCATATATTTT
>TRBD1|.|TRBJ1-5|TRBV28
CASTNRQGGNQPQHF
TGTGCCAGCACCAATCGACAGGGCGGCAATCAGCCCCAGCATTTT
>.|few|TRBJ1-5|TRBV19
CASKGLEGSNQPQHF
TGTGCCAGTAAGGGGTTGGAGGGTAGCAATCAGCCCCAGCATTTT
>TRBD2|.|TRBJ2-5|TRBV9
CASTSGVGETQYF
TGTGCCAGCACTAGCGGGGTTGGGGAGACCCAGTACTTC
>TRBD2|.|TRBJ2-1|TRBV6-4
CASSGDPGGSNEQFF
TGTGCCAGCAGTGGCGACCCGGGGGGTAGTAATGAGCAGTTCTTC
>TRBD1|.|TRBJ2-2|TRBV5-1
CASSLAGQGNTGELFF
TGCGCCAGCAGCTTGGCCGGACAGGGAAACACCGGGGAGCTGTTTTTT
>.|.|TRBJ1-3|TRBV7-9
CASTGDGSGNTIYF
TGTGCCAGCACCGGGGACGGATCTGGAAACACCATATATTTT
>TRBD1|.|TRBJ1-6|TRBV10-3
CAISESGQEYSPLHF
TGTGCCATCAGTGAGTCGGGACAGGAGTATTCACCCCTCCACTTT
>.|.|TRBJ1-5|TRBV7-2
CASSLQVGNQPQHF
TGTGCCAGCAGCTTACAGGTTGGCAATCAGCCCCAGCATTTT
>.|.|TRBJ1-5|TRBV9
CASSVEWAGSGQPQHF
TGTGCCAGCAGCGTAGAGTGGGCAGGGTCCGGTCAGCCCCAGCATTTT
>TRBD2|.|TRBJ2-5|TRBV11-2
CASSQNRGGPNYQETQYF
TGTGCCAGCAGCCAAAACCGGGGGGGCCCTAATTATCAAGAGACCCAGTACTTC
>TRBD1|large|TRBJ1-4|TRBV7-9
CASSHGQAGEKLFF
TGTGCCAGCAGCCACGGACAGGCTGGGGAAAAACTGTTTTTT
>.|.|TRBJ2-1|TRBV27
CASSPSDLMGAYNEQFF
TGTGCCAGCAGTCCATCGGACCTAATGGGGGCTTACAATGAGCAGTTCTTC
>TRBD1|once|TRBJ1-2|TRBV6-5
CASSRTPQGGDGYTF
TGTGCCAGCAGCCGTACACCACAGGGGGGAGATGGCTACACCTTC
>.|.|TRBJ2-1|TRBV5-4
CASSLASQGNEQFF
TGTGCCAGCAGCTTGGCGAGTCAGGGCAATGAGCAGTTCTTC
>.|.|TRBJ1-1|TRBV10-3
CATKGYETEAFF
TGTGCCACCAAGGGGTATGAGACTGAAGCTTTCTTT
>.|.|TRBJ1-1|TRBV12-5
CASGREAFF
TGTGCTAGTGGGAGGGAAGCTTTCTTT
>TRBD1|.|TRBJ2-1|TRBV7-2
CASSLDRGTYNEQFF
TGTGCCAGCAGCTTAGACAGGGGGACTTACAATGAGCAGTTCTTC
>.|few|TRBJ2-1|TRBV6-1
CASSEGSSDYNEQFF
TGTGCCAGCAGTGAAGGCTCGTCCGACTACAATGAGCAGTTCTTC